The rows below give T cell receptor beta chains drawn from one sample of a study of OX40 agonist ivuxolimab in advanced cancers. Some clones are missing from TCRdb's copy, which holds only in-frame ones; the method was immunoSEQ multiplex PCR. This sample carries 55,000 to 85,000 clones, roughly nine tenths of them seen once, and the ten largest clones take about 0.31%. Sequenced material: CD4+ or CD8+ T cells sorted from blood, taken in a trial of the OX40 agonist ivuxolimab. These receptors came from an adult with an advanced solid tumor such as melanoma, head and neck, liver or kidney cancer. Each CDR3 is given with its conserved first and last residue. The D gene is left open where the match is weak. Clone size appears in some rows only: once, few, many, or a class for an expanded clone.

V gene	clone size	D gene	J gene	CDR3 DNA	CDR3 protein
TRBV2	few	TRBD1	TRBJ2-6	TGTGCCAGCAGCGGGACAGTCCTCTCTGGGGCCAACGTCCTGACTTTC	CASSGTVLSGANVLTF
TRBV5-1	-	TRBD2	TRBJ2-3	TGCGCCAGCAGCTTGGGGGGGACTAGCGGGAGTGTGACGCAGTATTTT	CASSLGGTSGSVTQYF
TRBV28	-	-	TRBJ2-2	TGTGCCAGCGAGGGGTACACCGGGGAGCTGTTTTTT	CASEGYTGELFF
TRBV14	-	-	TRBJ1-4	TGTGCCAGCAGCCAAGAGGCCCGGAGGGGGAAACTGTTTTTT	CASSQEARRGKLFF
TRBV19	-	-	TRBJ2-7	TGTGCCAGTAGTAGGGTAGGTTCCCGCTACGAGCAGTACTTC	CASSRVGSRYEQYF
TRBV10-3	few	-	TRBJ2-1	TGTGCCATCAGTGATACGAATGAGCAGTTCTTC	CAISDTNEQFF
TRBV28	-	-	TRBJ2-7	TGTGCCAGCAGTTTAGGTTACGAGCAGTACTTC	CASSLGYEQYF
TRBV14	once	-	TRBJ2-7	TGTGCCAGCAGCCCTATCTCCGGGGACCGCACCCACGAGCAGTACTTC	CASSPISGDRTHEQYF
TRBV11-2	-	-	TRBJ2-3	TGTGCCAGCAGCTCGGATGGGATTTGGGAGTCAGATACGCAGTATTTT	CASSSDGIWESDTQYF
TRBV20-1	-	-	TRBJ2-7	TGCAGTGCAGACTATACCGGTTCGCAGTACTTC	CSADYTGSQYF
TRBV5-1	-	-	TRBJ2-5	TGCGCCAGCAGCTTTAAGGACAGCCAAGAGACCCAGTACTTC	CASSFKDSQETQYF
TRBV30	-	-	TRBJ2-7	TGTGCCTGTGGAATGGGGGAGCAGTACTTC	CACGMGEQYF
TRBV15	-	-	TRBJ1-1	TGTGCCACCAGCAGCGACGAGATGAACACTGAAGCTTTCTTT	CATSSDEMNTEAFF
TRBV19	once	-	TRBJ2-3	TGTGCCAGTAGTCCCGGACTGGGCACAGATACGCAGTATTTT	CASSPGLGTDTQYF
TRBV18	-	-	TRBJ2-2	TGTGCCAGCTCACTAGGACCTCCGACAAACACCGGGGAGCTGTTTTTT	CASSLGPPTNTGELFF
TRBV5-1	-	TRBD2	TRBJ2-1	TGCGCCAGCAGGACTAGCGGGAGCGTCAATGAGCAGTTCTTC	CASRTSGSVNEQFF
TRBV27	-	TRBD2	TRBJ2-3	TGTGCCAGCAGCCAACAACGACTAGCGGGAAGCACAGATACGCAGTATTTT	CASSQQRLAGSTDTQYF
TRBV2	few	TRBD1	TRBJ1-2	TGTGCCAGCAGGGCTGGACAGGGGAATGGCTACACCTTC	CASRAGQGNGYTF
TRBV19	-	-	TRBJ1-1	TGTGCCAGTAGTTCCAGACGGGGCAACACTGAAGCTTTCTTT	CASSSRRGNTEAFF
TRBV5-1	medium-sized	-	TRBJ1-1	TGCGCCAGCAGCTGGGTTTTGAACACTGAAGCTTTCTTT	CASSWVLNTEAFF
TRBV6-6	-	TRBD2	TRBJ2-7	TGTGCCAGCTATCCTCGGGGGGGCTCCTACGAGCAGTACTTC	CASYPRGGSYEQYF
TRBV21-1	-	-	TRBJ1-1	TGTGCCAGCAGCAATACATTGACAGTGAACACTGAAGCTTTCTTT	CASSNTLTVNTEAFF
TRBV7-6	-	-	TRBJ1-6	TGTGCCAGCAGCCCCGTGGGGGGGGGCGTTGGCTATTCACCCCTCCACTTT	CASSPVGGGVGYSPLHF
TRBV5-1	-	TRBD1	TRBJ1-1	TGCGCCAGCAGCTTGGGACAGGGGGTGAACACTGAAGCTTTCTTT	CASSLGQGVNTEAFF
TRBV2	-	-	TRBJ2-7	TGTGCCAGCAAAGCGCCGAGCTCCTACGAGCAGTACTTC	CASKAPSSYEQYF
TRBV11-3	-	-	TRBJ2-2	TGTGCCAGCAGCCGAAGGACTGCGAACACCGGGGAGCTGTTTTTT	CASSRRTANTGELFF
TRBV7-9	-	-	TRBJ2-1	TGTGCCAGCAGCTTAGAAGGAGGGATAGGTGAGCAGTTCTTC	CASSLEGGIGEQFF
TRBV11-2	-	-	TRBJ2-3	TGTGCCAGCAGCCCGACCCTCGGCGGGATAGGCGCAGATACGCAGTATTTT	CASSPTLGGIGADTQYF
TRBV9	-	-	TRBJ1-3	TGTGCCAGCAGCGTAATGGGGGCTGGAAACACCATATATTTT	CASSVMGAGNTIYF
TRBV19	-	TRBD1	TRBJ2-5	TGTGCCAGTAGTATTACAGGGGCGACGGAGACCCAGTACTTC	CASSITGATETQYF
TRBV10-3	-	-	TRBJ1-3	TGTGCCATCAGTGCACTTTTACTGAACTCTGGAAACACCATATATTTT	CAISALLLNSGNTIYF
TRBV7-9	-	-	TRBJ2-3	TGTGCCAGCAGCTTAGTAGGTCTACTAAGCACAGATACGCAGTATTTT	CASSLVGLLSTDTQYF
TRBV5-5	-	-	TRBJ1-3	TGTGCCAGCAGCTTTGAAGGGCAGTTGAGTACTCGTGGAAACACCATATATTTT	CASSFEGQLSTRGNTIYF
TRBV19	-	-	TRBJ2-1	TGTGCCAGTAGTATAGTCTACAATGAGCAGTTCTTC	CASSIVYNEQFF
TRBV10-3	-	TRBD1	TRBJ2-5	TGTGCCATCAGTGACACGGGACAGCCAGAGACCCAGTACTTC	CAISDTGQPETQYF
TRBV6-1	-	TRBD1	TRBJ1-6	TGTGCCAGCAGTGAGGCTTGGGACAGGGCCAATTCACCCCTCCACTTT	CASSEAWDRANSPLHF
TRBV7-9	-	-	TRBJ1-2	TGTGCCAGCAGCTTACGAGGCGATGGCTACACCTTC	CASSLRGDGYTF
TRBV27	-	TRBD2	TRBJ2-7	TGTGCCAGCAGGCGACTAGCGGGAGGGTACTACGAGCAGTACTTC	CASRRLAGGYYEQYF
TRBV15	-	-	TRBJ1-2	TGTGCCACCAGCAGAGATCTGCAGGGGACCTATGGCTACACCTTC	CATSRDLQGTYGYTF
TRBV5-6	-	-	TRBJ1-1	TGTGCCAGCAGCCCAATAAGACCCCCCCGGAACACTGAAGCTTTCTTT	CASSPIRPPRNTEAFF
TRBV5-1	-	-	TRBJ1-2	TGCGCCAGCAGCTTGGGACAGTGGTATGGCTACACCTTC	CASSLGQWYGYTF
TRBV19	-	-	TRBJ1-5	TGTGCCAGTTTCGACAGGTATAGCAATCAGCCCCAGCATTTT	CASFDRYSNQPQHF
TRBV15	-	-	TRBJ2-3	TGTGCCACCAGCAGAGCCGTGGCGCCAGATACGCAGTATTTT	CATSRAVAPDTQYF
TRBV19	-	-	TRBJ1-5	TGTGCCAGTAGTAACAGGTCCCTTGGGCAGCCCCAGCATTTT	CASSNRSLGQPQHF
TRBV18	-	-	TRBJ2-2	TGTGCCAGCTCCCTGGTTGGGGACACCGGGGAGCTGTTTTTT	CASSLVGDTGELFF
TRBV5-5	-	-	TRBJ1-4	TGTGCCAGCAGCTTGGGACCAACTAATGAAAAACTGTTTTTT	CASSLGPTNEKLFF
TRBV5-1	-	TRBD2	TRBJ2-7	TGCGCCAGCAGCTTGACGTCGGGGGGCTACGAGCAGTACTTC	CASSLTSGGYEQYF
TRBV7-8	-	-	TRBJ2-7	TGTGCCAGCAGCTTAGCCGGCAGGATGGACTACGAGCAGTACTTC	CASSLAGRMDYEQYF
TRBV5-1	-	TRBD2	TRBJ2-7	TGCGCCAGCAGCGCTAGCGGGAACTACGAGCAGTACTTC	CASSASGNYEQYF
TRBV7-9	-	-	TRBJ2-7	TGTGCCAGCAGCTTTCGGGAGTCCTACGAGCAGTACTTC	CASSFRESYEQYF
TRBV5-1	-	-	TRBJ2-7	TGCGCCAGCAGCTTGGCTGGGGGGCCCGTCGAGCAGTACTTC	CASSLAGGPVEQYF